This T cell receptor beta chain is from a study of blood T cell repertoires in COVID-19. Across the whole study: Samples taken during acute and convalescent COVID-19 were collected in the United States, Italy and Spain. T cells, B-cell-depleted T cells, or PBMCs supplied cDNA or gDNA.

Germline V gives CDR1 SNHLY, CDR2 FYNNEI. This CDR3 contains 14 residues. J gave up 9 bases and V 5 bases, and 10 bases lay outside the gene matches. The protocol was immunoSEQ multiplex PCR, while the TCRdb copy is restricted to in-frame clones and leaves out a portion. This sample carries 60,000 to 75,000 clones, more than 75% of them seen once, and the ten largest clones take approximately 1.4%. The source is a human donor in a cohort sampled during active COVID-19. The chain employs TRBV2 and TRBJ2-1; 7 bases agree with TRBD2. Sequenced: peripheral blood. As DNA, the CDR3 is TGTGCCAGCAGTATGACTAGCCCATCGAGTGAGCAGTTCTTC. Encoded protein: CASSMTSPSSEQFF.